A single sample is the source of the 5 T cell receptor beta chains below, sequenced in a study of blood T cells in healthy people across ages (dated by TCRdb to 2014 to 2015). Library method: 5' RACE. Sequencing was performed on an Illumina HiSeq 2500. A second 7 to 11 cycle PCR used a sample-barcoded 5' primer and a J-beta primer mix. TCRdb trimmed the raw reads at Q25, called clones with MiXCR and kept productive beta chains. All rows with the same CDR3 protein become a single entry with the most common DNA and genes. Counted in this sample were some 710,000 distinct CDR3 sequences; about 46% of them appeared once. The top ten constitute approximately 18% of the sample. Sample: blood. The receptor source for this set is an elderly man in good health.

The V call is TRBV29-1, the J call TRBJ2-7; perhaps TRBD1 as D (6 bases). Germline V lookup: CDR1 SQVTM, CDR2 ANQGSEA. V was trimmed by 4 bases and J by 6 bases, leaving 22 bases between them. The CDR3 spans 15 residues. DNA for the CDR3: TGCAGCGTTGTGTGGGGGCAGATCGATGGCGGCGAGCAGTACTTC. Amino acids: CSVVWGQIDGGEQYF.

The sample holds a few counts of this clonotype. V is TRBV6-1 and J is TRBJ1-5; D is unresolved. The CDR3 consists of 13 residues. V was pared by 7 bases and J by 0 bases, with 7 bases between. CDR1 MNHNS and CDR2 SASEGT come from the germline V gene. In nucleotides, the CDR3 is TGTGCCAGCAACCGGAATAGCAATCAGCCCCAGCATTTT. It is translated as CASNRNSNQPQHF.

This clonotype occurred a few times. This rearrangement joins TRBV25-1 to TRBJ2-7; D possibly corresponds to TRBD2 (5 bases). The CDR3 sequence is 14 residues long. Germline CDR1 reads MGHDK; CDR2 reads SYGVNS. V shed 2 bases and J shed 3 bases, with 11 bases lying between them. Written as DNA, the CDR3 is TGTGCCAGCAGTGAAGAGGGTAGTCTCTACGAGCAGTACTTC. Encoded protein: CASSEEGSLYEQYF.

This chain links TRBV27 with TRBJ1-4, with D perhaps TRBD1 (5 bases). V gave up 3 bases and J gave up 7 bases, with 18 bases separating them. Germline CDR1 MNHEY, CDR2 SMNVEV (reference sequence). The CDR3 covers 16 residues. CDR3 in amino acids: CASSLDPQGRFEKLFF. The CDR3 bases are TGTGCCAGCAGTTTGGATCCCCAGGGAAGGTTTGAAAAACTGTTTTTT.

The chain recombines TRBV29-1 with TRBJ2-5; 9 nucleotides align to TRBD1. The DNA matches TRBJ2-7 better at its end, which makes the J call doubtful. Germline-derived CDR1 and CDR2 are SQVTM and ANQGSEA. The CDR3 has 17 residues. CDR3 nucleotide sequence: TGCAGCGTTGAAGGGGATGGGACAGGGATTCTACGCCCCGAGCAGTACTTC. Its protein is CSVEGDGTGILRPEQYF.